These 4 T cell receptor beta chains originate from one sample sequenced in a study of cytomegalovirus exposure and HLA in healthy donors. 13 Jbeta primers and 60 Vbeta primers were used for the PCR. Repertoires were generated with immunoSEQ multiplex PCR, while TCRdb's copy carries only in-frame clones and drops some. This sample has around 140,000 clones, with about three quarters found just once. Sequenced sample: PBMCs. All receptors derive from a man in his forties in good health and CMV-seropositive.

The J gene is TRBJ1-3, the V gene TRBV18; TRBD1 might be the D (5 bases). Germline lookup yields CDR1 KGHSH and CDR2 LQKENI. The CDR3 contains 14 residues. V was trimmed by 8 bases and J by 4 bases, leaving 15 bases between them. Here the CDR3 reads CASRAGNGGNTIYF. DNA for the CDR3: TGTGCCAGCCGAGCAGGGAACGGAGGAAACACCATATATTTT.

The chain couples TRBV7-6 to TRBJ2-7; 13 nucleotides align to TRBD2. The CDR3 totals 15 residues. With 4 bases clipped from V and 5 bases from J, the junction kept 5 bases outside the gene matches. Germline V gene data show CDR1 as SGHVS and CDR2 as FNYEAQ. The chain's CDR3 is CASSYGLAGEHEQYF. DNA of the CDR3: TGTGCCAGCAGCTATGGACTAGCGGGAGAACACGAGCAGTACTTC.

This clone has a single count. The rearrangement links TRBV2 to TRBJ2-7; the match to TRBD1 covers 9 bases. The CDR3 loop spans 15 amino acids. The J segment lost 4 bases and the V segment lost 11 bases, leaving 15 bases of the junction unmatched. Germline assignment: CDR1 SNHLY and CDR2 FYNNEI. CDR3 sequence: CAASLKDRGFYEQYF. DNA of the CDR3: TGTGCCGCCAGCCTCAAGGACAGGGGTTTTTACGAGCAGTACTTC.

On this clone: Other DNA sequences in this specimen translate into the identical CDR3. Here the CDR3 DNA reads TGTGCCAGTAGTACGGGTCTGAACACTGAAGCTTTCTTT. This sequence encodes CASSTGLNTEAFF. The rearrangement uses TRBV19 and TRBJ1-1; no reliable D call. The V gene lost 4 bases and the J gene lost 0 bases, with 6 bases spanning the gap. The germline V gene has CDR1 LNHDA and CDR2 SQIVND (reference sequence). This CDR3 contains 13 residues. The variable domain in full, with the rest retrieved from reference TRBV19 and TRBJ1-1, is DGGITQSPKYLFRKEGQNVTLSCEQNLNHDAMYWYRQDPGQGLRLIYYSQIVNDFQKGDIAEGYSVSREKKESFPLTVTSAQKNPTAFYLCASSTGLNTEAFFGQGTRLTVV.